One sample yielded the 18 T cell receptor beta chains listed below, sequenced in a study of T cell responses to AZD1222 COVID-19 vaccine. Only in-frame clones appear in the TCRdb table, and some are missing; sequencing was by immunoSEQ multiplex PCR. The table includes some 100,000 clones, roughly 89% detected once. Material: peripheral blood, obtained on day 0 of AZD1222 vaccination. Every receptor here comes from an adult in good health.

The chain has TRBV29-1 and TRBJ1-2; perhaps TRBD1 as D (5 bases). Germline lookup yields CDR1 SQVTM and CDR2 ANQGSEA. The CDR3 contains 16 residues. The V and J ends lost 2 bases and 2 bases respectively, with 18 bases between them. CDR3 protein: CSVELPGARGNYGYTF. The CDR3 DNA reads as TGCAGCGTTGAATTACCCGGGGCCCGAGGAAACTATGGCTACACCTTC.

This rearrangement joins TRBV6-2 or TRBV6-3 to TRBJ2-1; 7 bases agree with TRBD2. Germline lookup yields CDR1 MNHEY and CDR2 SVGEGT. This CDR3 has 13 amino acids. J gave up 10 bases and V 5 bases, and 8 bases lay outside the gene matches. The CDR3 nucleotides read TGTGCCAGCAGTCATTTAGGGCGGGGGGAGCAGTTCTTC. It yields the protein CASSHLGRGEQFF.

This chain connects TRBV5-1 to TRBJ2-1; D is perhaps TRBD1 or TRBD2 (5 bases each). The V gene's germline CDR1 is SGHRS and CDR2 YFSETQ. V lost 0 bases and J 7 bases, leaving 20 bases between the germline ends. The CDR3 runs to 17 residues. CDR3 region: CASSLVMSRGARNEQFF. CDR3 sequence (DNA): TGCGCCAGCAGCTTGGTTATGAGTCGAGGGGCGCGAAATGAGCAGTTCTTC.

The J gene is TRBJ2-2, the V gene TRBV7-8; D is uncertain. CDR1 and CDR2 from the germline V gene are SGHVS and FQNEAQ. Trimming took 3 bases from V and 0 from J, leaving 8 bases between them. The CDR3 covers 15 residues. The CDR3 protein is CASSLVSSNTGELFF. The CDR3 nucleotides read TGTGCCAGCAGCTTGGTTTCATCGAACACCGGGGAGCTGTTTTTT.

This clone was seen a few times. This rearrangement joins TRBV29-1 to TRBJ1-2; maybe TRBD1 (6 bases). The germline V gene encodes CDR1 SQVTM and CDR2 ANQGSEA. V gave up 2 bases and J gave up 6 bases, with 10 bases separating them. The CDR3 extends over 12 amino acids. CDR3 sequence reads: CSVEPGAHGYTF. CDR3 bases: TGCAGCGTTGAACCAGGGGCACATGGCTACACCTTC.

The chain links TRBV18 to TRBJ2-5; possibly TRBD1 for D (6 bases). The CDR3 length is 14 residues. Germline CDR1 reads KGHSH; CDR2 reads LQKENI. V lost 4 bases and J lost 2, with 11 bases in between. CDR3 in DNA: TGTGCCAGCTCACAGCTCGGACAGCAAGAGACCCAGTACTTC. Residues: CASSQLGQQETQYF.

The chain recombines TRBV15 with TRBJ2-3; 8 bases fit TRBD1. V was clipped by 5 bases and J by 2 bases; unmatched bases: 3. The CDR3 spans 14 residues. Looked up from germline, CDR1 is LNHNV and CDR2 is YYDKDF (reference sequence). DNA for the CDR3: TGTGCCACCAGCTGGGACAGGAACACAGATACGCAGTATTTT. Protein: CATSWDRNTDTQYF.

The V call is TRBV11-2, the J call TRBJ2-7, with TRBD1 matching over 7 bases. Germline CDR1 is SGHAT and CDR2 is FQNNGV. The CDR3 length is 17 residues. V dropped 2 bases and J dropped 2; count of bases not matched to a gene: 12. The CDR3 nucleotides read TGTGCCAGCAGCTTATCCTACGACAGGGTAGGGACCTACGAGCAGTACTTC. Amino acids: CASSLSYDRVGTYEQYF.

The rearrangement uses TRBV11-3 and TRBJ2-1; 11 bases line up with TRBD2. The V gene end was trimmed by 5 bases and the J gene end by 10 bases; junction bases not matched to a gene: 10. The CDR3 totals 15 residues. Germline V lookup: CDR1 SGHNT, CDR2 YENEEA. In DNA form, the CDR3 reads TGTGCCAGCAGCCGCTTAGCGGGGGGGCTAGGGGAGCAGTTCTTC. Amino acids: CASSRLAGGLGEQFF.

CDR3 nucleotides: TGTGCCAGCAGCAAAGAGGCGCGGGACAGGGCGAACACCGGGGAGCTGTTTTTT. It is translated as CASSKEARDRANTGELFF. The chain recombines TRBV21-1 with TRBJ2-2; the table's D gene call, TRBD1, was not cross checked with the DNA. TRBV21-1 is recorded as a pseudogene. The CDR3 length is 18 residues.

This rearrangement joins TRBV7-2 to TRBJ1-2; perhaps TRBD1 as D (6 bases). This CDR3 spans 15 amino acids. Germline-derived CDR1 and CDR2 are SGHTA and FQGNSA. The V and J ends lost 5 bases and 8 bases respectively, with 21 bases between them. DNA for the CDR3: TGTGCCAGCAGCCTCATGGGTACGGGGGCAGGCGGCTACACCTTC. As protein: CASSLMGTGAGGYTF.

This clone was recorded once. The chain has TRBV5-1 and TRBJ1-6; tentative D call: TRBD1 (6 bases). From germline, CDR1 is SGHRS and CDR2 YFSETQ. The CDR3 spans 16 residues. The germline V and J ends were trimmed by 4 bases and 7 bases, with 18 bases remaining between them. CDR3 protein: CASSHEGGGGNSPLHF. The DNA of the CDR3 is TGCGCCAGCAGCCACGAAGGGGGGGGCGGCAATTCACCCCTCCACTTT.

V is TRBV7-2 and J is TRBJ2-1; D might be TRBD2 (6 bases). CDR1 and CDR2 from the germline V gene are SGHTA and FQGNSA. The CDR3 has 13 amino acids. Trimming stripped 8 bases from V and 7 bases from J, with 15 bases between. The CDR3 reads CASGRGTWNEQFF. CDR3 nucleotides: TGTGCCAGCGGGCGGGGCACTTGGAATGAGCAGTTCTTC.

V usage is TRBV28 and J usage is TRBJ1-2; D unclear. Germline V gene lookup returns CDR1 MDHEN and CDR2 SYDVKM. With 4 bases removed from V and 8 bases from J, the gap between germline ends came to 11 bases. The CDR3 runs 12 residues. CDR3 nucleotides: TGTGCCAGCAGTTCAGTCCTTAAAGGCTACACCTTC. Protein sequence: CASSSVLKGYTF.

The genes are TRBV11-3 and TRBJ2-3; no reliable D call. The V and J ends lost 7 bases and 5 bases respectively, with 10 bases between them. CDR3 size: 12 residues. Germline CDR1 is SGHNT and CDR2 is YENEEA. The CDR3 protein is CASKGQEDTQYF. The CDR3 DNA sequence: TGTGCCAGCAAAGGGCAAGAAGATACGCAGTATTTT.

This chain joins TRBV2 and TRBJ2-7, with D possibly being TRBD1 (5 bases). The V and J ends lost 8 bases and 0 bases respectively, with 17 bases between them. Germline V gives CDR1 SNHLY, CDR2 FYNNEI. The CDR3 covers 15 residues. CDR3 nucleotides: TGTGCCAGCCCCGTAGGTGGTGACAGCTCCTACGAGCAGTACTTC. Residues: CASPVGGDSSYEQYF.

J is TRBJ2-2 and V is TRBV19; the D gene is possibly TRBD1 (6 bases). The germline V gene encodes CDR1 LNHDA and CDR2 SQIVND (reference sequence). CDR3 length equals 15 residues. V was trimmed by 4 bases and J by 0 bases, leaving 9 bases between them. Here the CDR3 DNA reads TGTGCCAGTAGTAACACAGGGACGAACACCGGGGAGCTGTTTTTT. Protein product: CASSNTGTNTGELFF.

This chain connects TRBV7-8 to TRBJ2-1; D remains unclear. Germline V gives CDR1 SGHVS, CDR2 FQNEAQ. V was cut by 5 bases and J by 1 base, with 9 bases left in between. The CDR3 covers 14 residues. The CDR3 bases are TGTGCCAGCAGCGCGTGGGATTCCTACAATGAGCAGTTCTTC. Amino acids: CASSAWDSYNEQFF.